The 23 T cell receptor beta chains in this list originate from one sample, sequenced in a study of memory CD4+ T cells and cytomegalovirus serostatus. Data came from immunoSEQ multiplex PCR; TCRdb stores just in-frame clones and leaves some out. The sample consists of about 39,000 clones, over 65% of them appearing once. The sort gate was single viable CD3+CD4+CD8-CD45RO+ cells for memory CD4+ T cells. The specimen sequenced was memory CD4+ T cells from blood. The receptors stem from an adult in good health and CMV-seronegative.

This chain joins TRBV7-2 and TRBJ2-5; perhaps TRBD1 as D (6 bases). The germline CDR1 and CDR2 sequences are SGHTA and FQGNSA. The CDR3 contains 13 residues. Trimming took 1 base from V and 4 from J, leaving 7 bases between them. CDR3 DNA: TGTGCCAGCAGCTTAGAACAGGGAGAGACCCAGTACTTC. It codes for CASSLEQGETQYF.

The chain joins TRBV6-1 to TRBJ2-1; D might be TRBD1 (6 bases). Trimming pared 2 bases from V and 6 bases from J, leaving 14 bases between. Per the germline V gene, CDR1 is MNHNS and CDR2 is SASEGT. CDR3 length: 15 residues. The CDR3 protein is CASSETQGRGNEQFF. CDR3 bases: TGTGCCAGCAGTGAAACACAGGGCCGGGGCAATGAGCAGTTCTTC.

The rearrangement links TRBV11-2 to TRBJ2-5; perhaps TRBD2 as D (7 bases). The CDR3 extends over 16 amino acids. Trimming took off 5 bases at V and 1 base at J, with 17 bases between the two ends. CDR1 SGHAT and CDR2 FQNNGV come from the germline V gene. The CDR3 DNA follows: TGTGCCAGCAGCCCCCTAGGGGGGGCCCCCCAAGAGACCCAGTACTTC. This gives the protein CASSPLGGAPQETQYF.

This chain connects TRBV7-2 to TRBJ1-5; a possible D gene is TRBD1 (5 bases). Germline CDR1 SGHTA, CDR2 FQGNSA. CDR3 length equals 15 residues. The ends were cut back, 4 bases at V and 2 bases at J, with 12 bases in the middle. CDR3 DNA: TGTGCCAGCAGCTCCTCGGGGGGACGCAATCAGCCCCAGCATTTT. This codes for CASSSSGGRNQPQHF. The whole variable domain, filled in from reference TRBV7-2 and TRBJ1-5, reads GAGVSQSPSNKVTEKGKDVELRCDPISGHTALYWYRQSLGQGLEFLIYFQGNSAPDKSGLPSDRFSAERTGGSVSTLTIQRTQQEDSAVYLCASSSSGGRNQPQHFGDGTRLSIL.

This chain connects TRBV6-1 to TRBJ1-1; D remains ambiguous. Germline V gene data show CDR1 as MNHNS and CDR2 as SASEGT. CDR3 length: 13 amino acids. The germline V and J ends were trimmed by 3 bases and 8 bases, with 13 bases remaining between them. CDR3: CASSDGQKKEAFF. CDR3 bases: TGTGCCAGCAGTGATGGGCAGAAGAAAGAAGCTTTCTTT.

This clone has just a few counts. The rearrangement uses TRBV7-9 and TRBJ1-1; 7 bases fit TRBD1. Losses at the gene ends were 7 bases for V and 11 bases for J; bases not matched to a gene: 13. The CDR3 loop spans 13 amino acids. CDR1 and CDR2 from the germline V gene are SEHNR and FQNEAQ (reference sequence). The CDR3 DNA sequence: TGTGCCAGCACAACTAACTCCGGGACAGCGGCTTTCTTT. Protein: CASTTNSGTAAFF.

The CDR3 nucleotides read TGTGCCAGCAGCTTAGACCGGGGGTCCTACAATGAGCAGTTCTTC. It encodes CASSLDRGSYNEQFF. The V call is TRBV7-3, the J call TRBJ2-1, with D possibly being TRBD2 (6 bases). Germline values: CDR1 SGHTA, CDR2 FQGTGA. Trimming removed 2 bases from V and 1 base from J, with 9 bases in between. The CDR3 contains 15 residues.

The chain carries TRBV9 and TRBJ1-1; D call uncertain. Per the germline V gene, CDR1 is SGDLS and CDR2 is YYNGEE. The CDR3 sequence is 13 residues long. V shed 4 bases and J shed 1 base, with 8 bases lying between them. CDR3 DNA: TGTGCCAGCAGCACCTCACGGAACACTGAAGCTTTCTTT. Encoded protein: CASSTSRNTEAFF.

The V gene is TRBV6-1, the J gene TRBJ1-5; D is ambiguous. Trimming took 4 bases from V and 4 from J, leaving 11 bases between them. The germline V gene has CDR1 MNHNS and CDR2 SASEGT. This CDR3 spans 14 amino acids. Here the CDR3 reads CASSVLGLNQPQHF. CDR3 DNA sequence: TGTGCCAGCAGTGTCCTAGGATTAAATCAGCCCCAGCATTTT.

The rearrangement uses TRBV19 and TRBJ1-4; 8 bases are a match to TRBD1. The V gene's germline CDR1 is LNHDA and CDR2 SQIVND (reference sequence). The J segment lost 4 bases and the V segment lost 3 bases, leaving 10 bases of the junction unmatched. CDR3 size: 17 residues. CDR3 protein: CASSMLRGQGLNEKLFF. CDR3 sequence (DNA): TGTGCCAGTAGTATGCTCCGAGGACAGGGCCTTAATGAAAAACTGTTTTTT.

CDR3 sequence: CASSSGLSGGYTF. The CDR3 DNA is TGTGCCAGCAGTTCGGGCCTCAGTGGGGGCTACACCTTC. V is TRBV6-5 and J is TRBJ1-2; the D is unclear. From germline, CDR1 is MNHEY and CDR2 SVGAGI. The CDR3 extends over 13 amino acids. Trimming pared 4 bases from V and 8 bases from J, leaving 14 bases between.

The chain employs TRBV19 and TRBJ2-1, with a weak D call TRBD1 (6 bases). CDR1 and CDR2 (germline): LNHDA, SQIVND (reference sequence). CDR3 size: 13 residues. V gave up 10 bases and J gave up 4 bases, with 14 bases separating them. The CDR3 DNA reads as TGTGCCACCACGGGACATGGATACAATGAGCAGTTCTTC. Encoded protein: CATTGHGYNEQFF.

The chain recombines TRBV18 with TRBJ1-1; D not resolved. Germline assignment: CDR1 KGHSH and CDR2 LQKENI. The CDR3 runs 12 residues. V dropped 4 bases and J dropped 0 bases, with 3 bases sitting between them. CDR3 bases: TGTGCCAGCTCACGGATGAACACTGAAGCTTTCTTT. Residues: CASSRMNTEAFF.

This sequence joins TRBV5-1 and TRBJ2-5, with 9 bases aligning to TRBD2. The CDR3 runs to 16 residues. V shed 4 bases, J shed 0 bases, and the junction held 7 bases outside the gene matches. From germline, CDR1 is SGHRS and CDR2 YFSETQ. The CDR3 loop is CASSRAAGGNQETQYF. The DNA of the CDR3 is TGCGCCAGCAGCCGGGCGGCGGGGGGGAACCAAGAGACCCAGTACTTC. Full variable domain (missing parts from reference TRBV5-1 and TRBJ2-5): KAGVTQTPRYLIKTRGQQVTLSCSPISGHRSVSWYQQTPGQGLQFLFEYFSETQRNKGNFPGRFSGRQFSNSRSEMNVSTLELGDSALYLCASSRAAGGNQETQYFGPGTRLLVL.

The chain recombines TRBV18 with TRBJ1-6, with 10 bases lining up with TRBD1. This CDR3 contains 14 residues. J gave up 10 bases and V 4 bases, and 4 bases lay outside the gene matches. Germline loops: CDR1 KGHSH, CDR2 LQKENI. This chain's CDR3 is CASSLGQGDSPLHF. CDR3 coding DNA: TGTGCCAGCTCACTTGGACAGGGGGACTCACCCCTCCACTTT.

This clone was found a few times. CDR3 sequence: CASSTQKRTGDTGELFF. CDR3 nucleotide sequence: TGTGCCAGTAGTACCCAAAAGAGGACAGGAGACACCGGGGAGCTGTTTTTT. V usage is TRBV19 and J usage is TRBJ2-2, with TRBD1 matching over 7 bases. The V and J ends lost 4 bases and 3 bases, in that order; junction bases with no gene match: 11. This CDR3 comprises 17 residues. Germline V CDR1 and CDR2: LNHDA, SQIVND (reference sequence).

J is TRBJ2-7 and V is TRBV25-1, with 11 bases aligning to TRBD1. This CDR3 is 15 amino acids long. V shed 1 base and J 4 bases; nucleotides not matched to a gene: 3. Germline CDR1 reads MGHDK; CDR2 reads SYGVNS. CDR3 region: CASSEFGTGGYEQYF. In DNA, the CDR3 is TGTGCCAGCAGTGAATTTGGGACAGGGGGGTACGAGCAGTACTTC.

Relative to its sample, this clone is medium-sized. The gene calls are TRBV30 and TRBJ2-6; TRBD2 is a possible D gene (6 bases). Between the trimmed V and J ends, which lost 2 bases and 0 bases, there was a span of 17 bases. Germline-derived CDR1 and CDR2 are GTSNPN and SVGIG (reference sequence). This CDR3 is 18 amino acids long. CDR3 loop: CAWSNGRNLYSGANVLTF. The CDR3 coding sequence is TGTGCCTGGAGTAATGGGAGGAACTTATACTCTGGGGCCAACGTCCTGACTTTC.

The chain is built from TRBV5-6 and TRBJ1-2; TRBD1 matches 10 bases. The V and J ends lost 1 base and 5 bases, in that order; junction bases with no gene match: 8. The CDR3 spans 16 residues. From germline, CDR1 is SGHDT and CDR2 YYEEEE. The CDR3 loop reads CASSLYDRGHVYGYTF. DNA for the CDR3: TGTGCCAGCAGCTTGTATGACAGGGGGCACGTTTATGGCTACACCTTC.

The chain couples TRBV4-1 to TRBJ2-3, with TRBD2 identical over 9 bases. J gave up 3 bases and V 0 bases, and 7 bases lay outside the gene matches. Per the germline V gene, CDR1 is MGHRA and CDR2 is YSYEKL. The CDR3 sequence is 17 residues long. Here the CDR3 reads CASSQDRRGGQTDTQYF. In DNA form, the CDR3 reads TGCGCCAGCAGCCAAGATCGGCGGGGGGGCCAGACAGATACGCAGTATTTT.

The rearrangement uses TRBV7-9 and TRBJ1-2, with 8 bases lining up with TRBD1. CDR1 and CDR2 (germline): SEHNR, FQNEAQ (reference sequence). J was trimmed by 4 bases and V by 4 bases; bases with no gene match: 11. This CDR3 has 16 residues. This CDR3 is CASSSASSQGGYGYTF. Written as DNA, the CDR3 is TGTGCCAGCAGCTCTGCCAGCTCACAGGGGGGCTATGGCTACACCTTC.

The CDR3 loop reads CASGLVTQADYGYTF. The DNA of the CDR3 is TGTGCTAGTGGTTTGGTAACACAGGCGGACTATGGCTACACCTTC. The V and J genes are TRBV12-5 and TRBJ1-2, with D possibly being TRBD1 (5 bases). Germline V lookup: CDR1 LGHNT, CDR2 FRNRAP. V lost 0 bases, J lost 3 bases, and 11 bases lay in between. CDR3 length: 15 residues.

The gene calls are TRBV19 and TRBJ1-1, with no clear D. The germline gives CDR1 LNHDA, CDR2 SQIVND (reference sequence). With 4 bases removed from V and 1 base from J, the gap between germline ends came to 7 bases. This CDR3 spans 13 amino acids. The chain's CDR3 is CASSTQKNTEAFF. The CDR3 nucleotides are TGTGCCAGTAGTACTCAGAAGAACACTGAAGCTTTCTTT.